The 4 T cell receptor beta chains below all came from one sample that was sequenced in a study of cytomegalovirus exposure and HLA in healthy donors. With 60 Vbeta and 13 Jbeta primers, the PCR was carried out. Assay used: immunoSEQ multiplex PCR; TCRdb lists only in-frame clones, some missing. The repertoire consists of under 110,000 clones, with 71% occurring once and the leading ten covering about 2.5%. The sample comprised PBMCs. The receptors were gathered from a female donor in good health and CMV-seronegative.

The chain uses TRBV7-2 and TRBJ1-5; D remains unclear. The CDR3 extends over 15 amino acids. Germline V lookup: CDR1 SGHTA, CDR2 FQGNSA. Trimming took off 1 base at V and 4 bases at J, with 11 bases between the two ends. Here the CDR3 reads CASSLGGGSNQPQHF. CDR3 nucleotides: TGTGCCAGCAGCTTAGGTGGTGGTAGTAATCAGCCCCAGCATTTT.

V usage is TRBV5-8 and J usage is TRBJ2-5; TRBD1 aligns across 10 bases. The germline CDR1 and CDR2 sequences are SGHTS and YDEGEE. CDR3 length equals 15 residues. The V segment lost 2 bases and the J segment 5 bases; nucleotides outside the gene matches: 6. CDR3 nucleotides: TGTGCCAGCAGCTTCTCGACAGGGGGCGTGGAGACCCAGTACTTC. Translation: CASSFSTGGVETQYF.

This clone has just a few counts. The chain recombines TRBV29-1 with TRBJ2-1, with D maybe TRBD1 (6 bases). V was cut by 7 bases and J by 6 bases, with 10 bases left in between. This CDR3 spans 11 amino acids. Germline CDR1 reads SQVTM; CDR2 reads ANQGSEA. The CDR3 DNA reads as TGCAGCGGCAGGGGATTCAATGAGCAGTTCTTC. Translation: CSGRGFNEQFF.

The CDR3 here is CASSYEGGGQNEKLFF. Here the CDR3 DNA reads TGTGCCAGCAGTTACGAAGGGGGAGGGCAGAATGAAAAACTGTTTTTT. V gene TRBV6-5 combines with J gene TRBJ1-4; tentative D call: TRBD1 (6 bases). Germline V gene lookup returns CDR1 MNHEY and CDR2 SVGAGI. Trimming cost V 2 bases and J 5 bases, with 15 bases left between them. The CDR3 loop spans 16 amino acids.